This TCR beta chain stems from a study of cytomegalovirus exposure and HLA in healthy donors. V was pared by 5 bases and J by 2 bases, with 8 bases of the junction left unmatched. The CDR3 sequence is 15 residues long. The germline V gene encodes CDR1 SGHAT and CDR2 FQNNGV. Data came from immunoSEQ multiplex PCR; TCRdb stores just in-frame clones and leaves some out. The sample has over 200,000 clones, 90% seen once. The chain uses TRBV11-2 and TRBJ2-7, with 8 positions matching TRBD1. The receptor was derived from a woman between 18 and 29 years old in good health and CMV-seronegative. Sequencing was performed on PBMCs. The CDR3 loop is CASSKGDRPTYEQYF. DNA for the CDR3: TGTGCCAGCAGCAAGGGGGACAGGCCCACCTACGAGCAGTACTTC.